The 3 T cell receptor beta chains listed next were all sequenced from one sample in a study of cytomegalovirus exposure and HLA in healthy donors. Sequencing used immunoSEQ multiplex PCR; TCRdb keeps in-frame clones, though not all of them. Among approximately 260,000 clones, about 86% were seen once, and the ten largest hold around 1%. Sequencing was done on a sample of PBMCs. The origin of the receptors is a woman in her late teens or twenties in good health and CMV-seronegative.

J is TRBJ2-1 and V is TRBV4-1; TRBD2 matches at 8 bases. V shed 4 bases and J 2 bases; nucleotides not matched to a gene: 10. The germline CDR1 and CDR2 sequences are MGHRA and YSYEKL. The CDR3 is 17 residues long. The CDR3 DNA sequence: TGCGCCAGCAGCCCTCGCACTACTAGCGGAACCTACAATGAGCAGTTCTTC. Residues: CASSPRTTSGTYNEQFF.

CDR3 coding DNA: TGTGCCAGCAGCACGGGCCTGCGGGTTTTGGAGACCCAGTACTTC. Amino acids: CASSTGLRVLETQYF. This sequence joins TRBV5-6 and TRBJ2-5, with a weak D call TRBD2 (5 bases). Germline loops: CDR1 SGHDT, CDR2 YYEEEE. The CDR3 runs 15 residues. V was cut by 4 bases and J by 5 bases, with 18 bases left in between.

The V call is TRBV7-6, the J call TRBJ2-7; perhaps TRBD1 as D (6 bases). The CDR3 has 15 residues. CDR1 and CDR2 from the germline V gene are SGHVS and FNYEAQ. The ends were cut back, 1 base at V and 3 bases at J, with 13 bases in the middle. CDR3 sequence (DNA): TGTGCCAGCAGCTTAGGTGGGGGCGCAAACTACGAGCAGTACTTC. It codes for CASSLGGGANYEQYF.